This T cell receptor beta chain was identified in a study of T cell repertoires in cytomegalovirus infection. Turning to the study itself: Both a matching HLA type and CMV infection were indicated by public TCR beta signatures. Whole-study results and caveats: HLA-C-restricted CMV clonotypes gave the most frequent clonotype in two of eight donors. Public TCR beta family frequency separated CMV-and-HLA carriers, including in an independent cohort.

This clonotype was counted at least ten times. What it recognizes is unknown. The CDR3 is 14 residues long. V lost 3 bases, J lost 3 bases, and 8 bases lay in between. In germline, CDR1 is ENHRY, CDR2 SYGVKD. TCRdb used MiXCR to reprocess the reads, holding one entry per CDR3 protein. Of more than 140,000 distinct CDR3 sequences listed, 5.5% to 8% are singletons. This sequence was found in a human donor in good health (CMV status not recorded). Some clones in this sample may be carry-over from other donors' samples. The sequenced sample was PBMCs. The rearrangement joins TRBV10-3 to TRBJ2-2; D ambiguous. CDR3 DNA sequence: TGTGCCATCAGTGACGTAGGAGACACCGGGGAGCTGTTTTTT. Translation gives CAISDVGDTGELFF.